This entry features one T cell receptor beta chain sequence. Its antigen is unknown. No base qualities exist here, and no much larger clone lies one base off it. This sample is part of a study of shared clonotypes between healthy human individuals (dated by TCRdb to 2018 to 2020). For the study in its entirety: Three men and two women, aged 18 to 49 years, made up the cohort. For each donor, three plates each were used for CD4 naive and CD4 memory, two plates were used for CD8 naive, and one plate was used for CD8 memory. Per donor, leukapheresis produced somewhere between about 0.85 and 9.5 billion PBMCs. The study deeply sequenced blood TCR repertoires of several healthy adults to estimate repertoire size and the extent of clonotype sharing between individuals. Different laboratories and diverse techniques were used to prepare libraries and sequence TCR repertoires, to increase sequencing depth and limit assay-specific biases.

CDR1 LNHNV and CDR2 YYDKDF are derived from the germline V gene (reference sequence). Deletion took 2 bases off V and 6 bases off J, with a span of 14 bases between the germline ends. The CDR3 covers 15 residues, taking in both the cysteine and the phenylalanine. Only the CDR3 DNA is retained, 45 bases long and in frame from the first base. TCR CDR3 regions were amplified from genomic DNA by multiplex PCR using the deep immunoSEQ assay. For each cell subset, the extracted genomic DNA was distributed evenly across all wells of several immunoSEQ 96-well plates, and each plate served as one replicate. Each replicate PCR for sorted subsets received roughly 0.2 ug genomic DNA, equal to roughly 33,000 T cell genomes. The purified libraries were quantified using a Qubit 3.0 fluorometer, sized with a Bioanalyzer 2100, and then quantified again using the KAPA Library Quantification kit. Every immunoSEQ 96-well plate was sequenced on a dedicated single-read 150-cycle Illumina NextSeq 550 flow cell. In the paper's pipeline: Because the immunoSEQ output included only junctional sequences and no quality scores, the filtering could not be the same as the filtering used for full-length reads. To assign V/J genes and CDR3, sequences were annotated against IMGT germline references using PyIR, a Python wrapper for IgBLAST v1.9. Reads were removed for weak V/J assignments (E-value above 1e-6), missing CDR3, stop codons, out-of-frame junctions, or ambiguous translated residues. V3J clonotypes were defined as sequences sharing an identical inferred V gene, J gene, and CDR3 amino acid sequence. The percentage overlap between two repertoires was calculated by dividing the number of shared unique clonotypes by the size of the smaller repertoire. Repertoire richness was assessed with RTK rarefaction, the Chao1 estimator, and Recon v2.1 estimates of unobserved clonotypes. For all TCRbeta clonotypes obtained by the gDNA method from four donors, generation probabilities were computed with OLGA. The table comes from immuneACCESS by way of TCRdb, which keeps in-frame sequences with V and J called. Part of the clones is missing from these tables; in studies checked, under half for an unresolved V gene and the rest for unknown reasons. V and J calls and clone size come straight from that table; D and trimming were deduced from the DNA. The sample table records 2 million to 2.5 million clones; nearly 97% of these occur just once. More than 0.1% of the sample comes from the top ten.

General study outcomes and caveats: Because the study included only a small number of donors, the genetic and exposure-history diversity represented was limited. Estimated clonotype richness was generally larger for naive than for memory subsets. Compared with non-shared clonotypes, clonotypes shared by all four sorted-subset donors had higher generation probabilities. Even with the large sequencing depth, rarefaction of the sorted-subset datasets indicated that sequencing was incomplete. Sampling was restricted to blood, and TCR repertoires in tissue are likely to differ from TCR repertoires in blood. Pairwise subsampling indicated that sequencing depth was expected to affect the degree of clonotype sharing among donors. Sharing across several donors was observed for roughly 5% of naive CD4, over 3% of naive CD8, roughly 2.3% of memory CD4, and roughly 0.4% of memory CD8 clonotypes.

Healthy HIV-negative adults with no recently reported acute infections or vaccinations were included as donors. Every donor was a Caucasian adult living in Nashville, Tennessee, USA. CD4+ T cells were enriched by magnetic negative selection; naive cells were then positively selected on CD45RA, and the negative fraction formed the memory subset. After blood collection by leukapheresis, PBMCs were isolated using Ficoll-Histopaque density gradient centrifugation and then cryopreserved in the vapor phase of liquid nitrogen. Analytical flow cytometry was used to check the purity and quantity of each magnetically sorted T cell population. From each sorted fraction, genomic DNA was isolated and quantified by UV absorbance on a Nanodrop 2000c.

The rearranged segments are TRBV15 and TRBJ1-5; 5 matching bases give a weak D call of TRBD1. This receptor was obtained from a young man in good health. Specimen: naive CD4+ T cells sorted from blood. According to the study, the label for this sample's cell subset or site signals: CD45RA+ positively selected. The sequenced DNA is TGTGCCACCAGCAGACCGGGGACGGTGGGTCAGCCCCAGCATTTT. This sequence encodes CATSRPGTVGQPQHF. The CDR3 plus the reference TRBV15 and TRBJ1-5 genes for the other parts give the full variable domain: DAMVIQNPRYQVTQFGKPVTLSCSQTLNHNVMYWYQQKSSQAPKLLFHYYDKDFNNEADTPDNFQSRRPNTSFCFLDIRSPGLGDTAMYLCATSRPGTVGQPQHFGDGTRLSIL.